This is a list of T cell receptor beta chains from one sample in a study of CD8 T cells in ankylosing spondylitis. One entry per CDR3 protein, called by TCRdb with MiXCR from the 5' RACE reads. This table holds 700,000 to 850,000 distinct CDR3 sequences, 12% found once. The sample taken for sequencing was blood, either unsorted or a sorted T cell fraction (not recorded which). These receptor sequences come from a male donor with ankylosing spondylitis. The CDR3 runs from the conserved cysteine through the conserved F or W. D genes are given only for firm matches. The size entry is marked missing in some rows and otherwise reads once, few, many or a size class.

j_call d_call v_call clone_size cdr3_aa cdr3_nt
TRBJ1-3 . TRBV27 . CASSLLGVNGNTIYF TGTGCCAGCAGTTTACTAGGGGTTAACGGAAACACCATATATTTT
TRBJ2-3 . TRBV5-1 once CASSFTARTDTQYF TGCGCCAGCAGCTTCACAGCCCGCACAGATACGCAGTATTTT
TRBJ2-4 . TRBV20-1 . CSARRGSQNIQYF TGCAGTGCTAGAAGGGGCAGCCAGAACATTCAGTACTTC
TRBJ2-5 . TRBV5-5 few CASSLFPVTQYF TGTGCCAGCAGCTTGTTCCCCGTGACCCAGTACTTC
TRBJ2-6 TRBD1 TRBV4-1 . CASSPMTGTSGANVLTF TGCGCCAGCAGCCCTATGACAGGGACCTCTGGGGCCAACGTCCTGACTTTC
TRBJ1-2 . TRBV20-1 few CSARDARGGYTF TGCAGTGCTAGAGATGCTCGTGGAGGCTACACCTTC
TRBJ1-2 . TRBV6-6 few CASSYSREFAYTF TGTGCCAGCAGTTACTCGAGGGAATTCGCCTACACCTTC
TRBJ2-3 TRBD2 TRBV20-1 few CSARALAGVPVTQYF TGCAGTGCTAGAGCACTAGCGGGGGTCCCGGTCACGCAGTATTTT
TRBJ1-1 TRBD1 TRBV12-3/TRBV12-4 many CASSPTERTGTEEAFF TGTGCCAGCAGCCCTACCGAGAGGACCGGGACAGAAGAAGCTTTCTTT
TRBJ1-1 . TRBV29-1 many CSVGRSIEAFF TGCAGCGTTGGACGATCTATTGAAGCTTTCTTT
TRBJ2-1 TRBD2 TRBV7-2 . CASSLAGLAGNYNEQFF TGTGCCAGCAGCTTAGCGGGGCTAGCGGGAAACTACAATGAGCAGTTCTTC
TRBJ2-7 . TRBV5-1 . CASSLAEGPDEQYF TGCGCCAGCAGCTTGGCCGAGGGTCCCGACGAGCAGTACTTC
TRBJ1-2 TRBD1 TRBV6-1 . CASTQTNPDREYGYTF TGTGCCAGCACTCAAACGAACCCTGACAGGGAGTATGGCTACACCTTC
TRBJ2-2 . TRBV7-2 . CASSFGMGRVTGELFF TGTGCCAGCAGCTTCGGAATGGGGCGGGTGACCGGGGAGCTGTTTTTT
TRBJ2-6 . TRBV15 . CATSRDPRAGANVLTF TGTGCCACCAGCAGAGATCCCCGGGCTGGGGCCAACGTCCTGACTTTC
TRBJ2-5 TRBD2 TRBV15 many CATSLMTSGKQTQYF TGTGCCACCAGCCTAATGACTAGCGGGAAACAGACCCAGTACTTC